This entry concerns a single TCR beta chain. The target antigen is unknown. With 4 bases removed from V and 5 bases from J, the gap between germline ends came to 24 bases. CDR1 is SGHDT and CDR2 is YYEEEE in the germline V gene. The CDR3 contains 17 residues. The data were obtained in a study of cytomegalovirus exposure and HLA in healthy donors. The study, taken as a whole, reports: It was reported that TCR beta sequences correctly inferred the HLA-A and HLA-B alleles for most subjects.

This PCR relied on a set of 60 Vbeta primers and 13 Jbeta primers. Repertoires were generated with immunoSEQ multiplex PCR, while TCRdb's copy carries only in-frame clones and drops some. Of about 110,000 clones listed, roughly 80% are singletons. The receptor's source is a woman aged 40 to 50 in good health and CMV-seropositive. The rearrangement joins TRBV5-6 to TRBJ2-5; TRBD2 is a possible D gene (6 bases). Sequences were obtained from PBMCs. The CDR3 sequence: CASSPRPGLLREETQYF. For the CDR3, the DNA is TGTGCCAGCAGCCCCAGACCGGGTCTCCTTCGGGAGGAGACCCAGTACTTC.